Listed below are T cell receptor beta chains from one sample, sequenced in a study of blood T cell repertoires in COVID-19. Method: immunoSEQ multiplex PCR; TCRdb's copy keeps in-frame clones and lacks some. Of over 85,000 clones in the sample, over 75% were seen once. Input material: peripheral blood. The receptors come from a human donor in a cohort sampled during active COVID-19. The CDR3 runs from the conserved cysteine through the conserved F or W. A D gene is named only where the DNA matches it firmly. Clone size appears in some rows only: once, few, many, or a class for an expanded clone.

clone_size	d_call	v_call	j_call	cdr3_aa	cdr3_nt
.	.	TRBV9	TRBJ1-1	CASSPTGFMNTEAFF	TGTGCCAGCAGCCCGACAGGATTCATGAACACTGAAGCTTTCTTT
.	TRBD1	TRBV3-1/TRBV3-2	TRBJ1-1	CASSPGQGRVEAFF	TGTGCCAGCAGCCCAGGACAGGGGCGGGTTGAAGCTTTCTTT
.	.	TRBV27	TRBJ1-1	CASSFIGITEAFF	TGTGCCAGCAGTTTCATCGGGATCACTGAAGCTTTCTTT
.	.	TRBV6-5	TRBJ1-4	CASSQQINEKLFF	TGTGCCAGCAGCCAACAAATTAATGAAAAACTGTTTTTT
.	TRBD2	TRBV5-1	TRBJ2-3	CASSLAGREGLSSTDTQYF	TGCGCCAGCAGCTTGGCCGGGCGGGAGGGCCTAAGCAGCACAGATACGCAGTATTTT
.	TRBD2	TRBV7-2	TRBJ2-7	CASSLGLAGTYEQYF	TGTGCCAGCAGCTTAGGGCTAGCGGGGACCTACGAGCAGTACTTC
.	TRBD1	TRBV11-3	TRBJ2-5	CASSRAGGPGTQYF	TGTGCCAGCAGCCGTGCAGGGGGTCCGGGGACCCAGTACTTC
.	TRBD1	TRBV25-1	TRBJ2-7	CASIPTGSYEQYF	TGTGCCAGCATCCCGACAGGGAGCTACGAGCAGTACTTC
.	TRBD2	TRBV6-5	TRBJ2-7	CASSLIAGATYEQYF	TGTGCCAGCAGCCTTATAGCGGGAGCTACCTACGAGCAGTACTTC
.	TRBD1	TRBV7-2	TRBJ2-5	CASSLGQAQTQYF	TGTGCCAGCAGCTTGGGACAGGCTCAGACCCAGTACTTC
few	TRBD1	TRBV5-1	TRBJ1-1	CASSPGDRQGGRNTEAFF	TGCGCCAGCAGCCCGGGGGATAGACAGGGCGGTAGGAACACTGAAGCTTTCTTT
.	TRBD2	TRBV15	TRBJ2-1	CATSRDQGSGSIMVF	TGTGCCACCAGCAGAGATCAGGGTAGCGGGAGCATAATGGTCTTC
.	TRBD2	TRBV11-2	TRBJ2-1	CASSNPFAGGYNEQFF	TGTGCCAGCAGCAACCCCTTTGCGGGGGGGTACAATGAGCAGTTCTTC
.	.	TRBV11-2	TRBJ1-5	CASSFHSNQPQHF	TGTGCCAGCAGCTTCCATAGCAATCAGCCCCAGCATTTT
few	.	TRBV25-1	TRBJ1-2	CASSGTGGNYGYTF	TGTGCCAGCAGTGGGACGGGGGGGAACTATGGCTACACCTTC
.	TRBD1	TRBV28	TRBJ2-1	CASILGQGASEQFF	TGTGCCAGCATCCTAGGACAGGGGGCAAGCGAGCAGTTCTTC
.	.	TRBV6-5	TRBJ1-1	CASTSPGTEAFF	TGTGCCAGCACCTCCCCGGGCACTGAAGCTTTCTTT
once	TRBD2	TRBV4-3	TRBJ2-3	CASSQDLLAGGVNTDTQYF	TGCGCCAGCAGCCAAGATTTACTAGCGGGAGGAGTAAACACAGATACGCAGTATTTT
.	TRBD1	TRBV18	TRBJ2-1	CASSLLGSTGGSYNEQFF	TGTGCCAGCTCACTTTTGGGGTCGACAGGGGGATCCTACAATGAGCAGTTCTTC
.	.	TRBV28	TRBJ1-5	CASSLSQGLGSLDQPQHF	TGTGCCAGCAGTTTATCTCAGGGTCTGGGGTCCTTAGATCAGCCCCAGCATTTT
.	TRBD1	TRBV19	TRBJ1-5	CASSIHTDRVNQPQHF	TGTGCCAGTAGTATACACACGGACAGGGTCAATCAGCCCCAGCATTTT
.	TRBD1	TRBV19	TRBJ2-5	CASSIDRRQGASETQYF	TGTGCCAGTAGTATAGATAGGAGACAGGGGGCGTCGGAGACCCAGTACTTC
.	TRBD2	TRBV7-9	TRBJ2-1	CASRGLDNEQFF	TGTGCCAGCAGGGGACTAGACAATGAGCAGTTCTTC
.	.	TRBV7-3	TRBJ1-6	CASSLRASNSPLHF	TGTGCCAGCAGCTTAAGGGCCAGTAATTCACCCCTCCACTTT
.	.	TRBV5-1	TRBJ2-3	CASSSADLRGRSNTQYF	TGCGCCAGCAGCTCGGCTGATTTGCGGGGGCGGAGTAATACGCAGTATTTT
.	TRBD1	TRBV10-3	TRBJ1-3	CAISESAGGLGNTIYF	TGTGCCATCAGTGAGTCGGCAGGGGGCCTTGGAAACACCATATATTTT
few	.	TRBV5-5	TRBJ1-1	CASTLGANTEAFF	TGTGCCAGCACCCTAGGGGCGAACACTGAAGCTTTCTTT
.	TRBD1	TRBV19	TRBJ2-1	CASSIQRTGGRNEQFF	TGTGCCAGTAGTATTCAGAGGACAGGGGGGAGAAATGAGCAGTTCTTC
.	TRBD1	TRBV7-2	TRBJ2-1	CASSLDRVSYNEQFF	TGTGCCAGCAGCTTGGACAGGGTTTCCTACAATGAGCAGTTCTTC
.	.	TRBV7-8	TRBJ2-2	CASSSNARGGTGELFF	TGTGCCAGCAGTTCGAATGCGCGGGGAGGTACCGGGGAGCTGTTTTTT
.	.	TRBV18	TRBJ2-2	CASSPRRGGRTGELFF	TGTGCCAGCTCACCAAGGAGGGGGGGCCGGACCGGGGAGCTGTTTTTT
.	.	TRBV28	TRBJ2-7	CASSFQWYEQYF	TGTGCCAGCAGTTTTCAGTGGTACGAGCAGTACTTC
few	.	TRBV24-1	TRBJ2-7	CATSDLEGYEQYF	TGTGCCACCAGTGATTTAGAGGGTTACGAGCAGTACTTC
few	.	TRBV3-1/TRBV3-2	TRBJ1-5	CASSQMYTGNQPQHF	TGTGCCAGCAGCCAGATGTATACGGGCAATCAGCCCCAGCATTTT
.	TRBD1	TRBV7-8	TRBJ1-1	CASSPRDRVLNTEAFF	TGTGCCAGCAGCCCGCGGGACAGGGTACTTAACACTGAAGCTTTCTTT
.	.	TRBV4-1	TRBJ2-3	CASSQGGLITDTQYF	TGCGCCAGCAGCCAAGGCGGACTGATCACAGATACGCAGTATTTT
.	TRBD1	TRBV6-5	TRBJ1-2	CASSIDRGQGGYTF	TGTGCCAGCAGTATCGACAGGGGGCAAGGTGGCTACACCTTC
.	TRBD1	TRBV30	TRBJ2-3	CAWIISGQVTQYF	TGTGCCTGGATCATCTCGGGACAGGTAACGCAGTATTTT
.	TRBD2	TRBV4-3	TRBJ2-3	CASSQGWRGRTLSTDTQYF	TGCGCCAGCAGCCAAGGCTGGCGGGGGAGGACTCTTAGCACAGATACGCAGTATTTT
.	TRBD2	TRBV3-1/TRBV3-2	TRBJ2-3	CASSQDGNGRLTQYF	TGTGCCAGCAGCCAAGACGGGAACGGGAGGTTGACGCAGTATTTT
.	TRBD2	TRBV7-9	TRBJ2-1	CASSPSGGAGGPYNEQFF	TGTGCCAGCAGCCCGTCGGGGGGAGCGGGAGGCCCCTACAATGAGCAGTTCTTC
few	TRBD1	TRBV29-1	TRBJ2-7	CSVSGQGFDEQYF	TGCAGTGTGTCCGGACAGGGGTTCGACGAGCAGTACTTC
.	.	TRBV9	TRBJ2-5	CASSVGPAEETQYF	TGTGCCAGCAGCGTAGGTCCAGCGGAAGAGACCCAGTACTTC
.	TRBD2	TRBV7-9	TRBJ2-3	CASSLARLAVTDTQYF	TGTGCCAGCAGCTTAGCTCGACTAGCGGTCACAGATACGCAGTATTTT
.	.	TRBV4-2	TRBJ2-5	CASSQEHRETTQYF	TGTGCCAGCAGCCAAGAACACAGGGAGACGACCCAGTACTTC
few	TRBD1	TRBV27	TRBJ1-5	CASSSGTGWDQPQHF	TGTGCCAGCAGTTCCGGGACAGGGTGGGATCAGCCCCAGCATTTT
.	.	TRBV19	TRBJ2-6	CASSAQGGANVLTF	TGTGCCAGTTCGGCCCAGGGAGGTGCCAACGTCCTGACTTTC
.	.	TRBV5-1	TRBJ2-7	CASSLSREQYF	TGCGCCAGCAGCTTGTCCAGGGAGCAGTACTTC
.	.	TRBV18	TRBJ1-5	CASSPSPGSNQPQHF	TGTGCCAGCTCACCTTCCCCAGGGTCAAATCAGCCCCAGCATTTT
.	.	TRBV5-6	TRBJ1-1	CASSPERGGVSTEAFF	TGTGCCAGCAGCCCCGAGCGGGGGGGCGTTAGCACTGAAGCTTTCTTT
.	TRBD2	TRBV19	TRBJ2-3	CASSIVPSGPFDTQYF	TGTGCCAGTAGTATAGTACCTAGCGGGCCCTTCGATACGCAGTATTTT
.	TRBD2	TRBV18	TRBJ2-3	CASSPVSGGRAGDTQYF	TGTGCCAGCTCACCAGTTTCCGGCGGGAGGGCAGGGGATACGCAGTATTTT
.	TRBD2	TRBV5-1	TRBJ2-1	CASSLDSGGYNEQFF	TGCGCCAGCAGCTTGGATAGCGGGGGGTACAATGAGCAGTTCTTC
.	.	TRBV9	TRBJ2-2	CASSVVEGGGELFF	TGTGCCAGCAGCGTAGTCGAGGGCGGCGGGGAGCTGTTTTTT
.	.	TRBV29-1	TRBJ1-1	CSAGSPNTEAFF	TGCAGTGCAGGATCGCCGAACACTGAAGCTTTCTTT